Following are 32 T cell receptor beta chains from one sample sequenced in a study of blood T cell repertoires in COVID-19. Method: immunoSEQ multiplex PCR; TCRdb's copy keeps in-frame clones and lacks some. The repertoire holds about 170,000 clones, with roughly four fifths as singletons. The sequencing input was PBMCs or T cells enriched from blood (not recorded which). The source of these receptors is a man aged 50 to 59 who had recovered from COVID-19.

CDR3 sequence: CASSFLVSVRWYEQYF. The CDR3 DNA reads TGTGCCAGCAGCTTCCTTGTTTCCGTCAGGTGGTACGAGCAGTACTTC. V is TRBV7-2 and J is TRBJ2-7; D remains ambiguous. CDR3 length: 16 residues. Germline V lookup: CDR1 SGHTA, CDR2 FQGNSA. Trimming shortened V by 3 bases and J by 4 bases, and 19 bases separated the two germline ends.

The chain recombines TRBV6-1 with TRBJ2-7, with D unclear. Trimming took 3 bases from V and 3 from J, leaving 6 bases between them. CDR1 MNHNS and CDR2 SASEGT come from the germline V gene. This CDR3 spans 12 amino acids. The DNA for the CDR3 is TGTGCCAGCAGTGACGACATCTACGAGCAGTACTTC. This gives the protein CASSDDIYEQYF.

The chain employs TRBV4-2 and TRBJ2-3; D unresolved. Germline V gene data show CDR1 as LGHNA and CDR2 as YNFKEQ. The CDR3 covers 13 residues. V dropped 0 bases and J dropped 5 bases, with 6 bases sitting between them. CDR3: CASSQEWRDTQYF. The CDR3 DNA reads TGTGCCAGCAGCCAAGAGTGGAGAGATACGCAGTATTTT.

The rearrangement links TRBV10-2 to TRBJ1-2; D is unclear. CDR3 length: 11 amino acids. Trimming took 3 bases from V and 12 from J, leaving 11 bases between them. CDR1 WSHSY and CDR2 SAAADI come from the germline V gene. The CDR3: CASSEGGYNTF. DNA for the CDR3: TGCGCCAGCAGTGAAGGCGGGTATAACACCTTC.

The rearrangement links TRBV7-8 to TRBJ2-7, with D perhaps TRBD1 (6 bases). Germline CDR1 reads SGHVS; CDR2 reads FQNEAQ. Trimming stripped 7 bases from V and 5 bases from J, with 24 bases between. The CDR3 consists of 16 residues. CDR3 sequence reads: CASNPTTGASMNEQYF. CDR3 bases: TGTGCCAGCAACCCGACGACAGGTGCGTCGATGAACGAGCAGTACTTC.

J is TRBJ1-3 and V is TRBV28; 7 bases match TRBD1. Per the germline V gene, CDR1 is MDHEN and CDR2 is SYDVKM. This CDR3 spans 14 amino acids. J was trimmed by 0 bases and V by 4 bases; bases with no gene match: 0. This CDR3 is CASSSGGSGNTIYF. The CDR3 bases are TGTGCCAGCAGTTCAGGGGGCTCTGGAAACACCATATATTTT.

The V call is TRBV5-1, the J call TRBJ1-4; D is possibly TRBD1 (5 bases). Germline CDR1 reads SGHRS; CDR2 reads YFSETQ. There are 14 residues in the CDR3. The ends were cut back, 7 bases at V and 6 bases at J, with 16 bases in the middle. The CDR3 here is CASCRETAHEKLFF. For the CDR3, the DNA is TGCGCCAGCTGTCGGGAGACAGCTCATGAAAAACTGTTTTTT.

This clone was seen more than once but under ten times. Here the CDR3 reads CASSQKGQHDRANYGYTF. The CDR3 region has the DNA TGCGCCAGCAGTCAGAAGGGACAACACGATCGAGCTAACTATGGCTACACCTTC. The V and J genes are TRBV23-1 and TRBJ1-2, with D perhaps TRBD1 (6 bases). TRBV23-1 is an ORF, with its function uncertain. CDR3 length equals 18 residues. V shed 3 bases and J shed 0 bases, with 20 bases lying between them.

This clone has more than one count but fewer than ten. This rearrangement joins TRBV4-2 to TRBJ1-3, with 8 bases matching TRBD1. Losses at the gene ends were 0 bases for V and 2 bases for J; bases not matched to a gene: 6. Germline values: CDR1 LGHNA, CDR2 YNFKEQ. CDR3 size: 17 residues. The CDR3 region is CASSQEEAGGPGNTIYF. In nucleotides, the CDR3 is TGTGCCAGCAGCCAAGAGGAGGCAGGGGGCCCTGGAAACACCATATATTTT.

For the CDR3, the DNA is TGTGCCAGCAGGCGAGACAGGGCGGCTGGAAACACCATATATTTT. Its protein is CASRRDRAAGNTIYF. This chain joins TRBV7-2 and TRBJ1-3, with 7 bases aligning to TRBD1. There are 15 residues in the CDR3. The V gene end was trimmed by 6 bases and the J gene end by 2 bases; junction bases not matched to a gene: 7. Germline V lookup: CDR1 SGHTA, CDR2 FQGNSA.

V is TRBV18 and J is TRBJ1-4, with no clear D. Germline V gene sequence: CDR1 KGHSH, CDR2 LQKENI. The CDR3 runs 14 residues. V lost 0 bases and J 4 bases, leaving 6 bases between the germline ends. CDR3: CASSPPNYNEKLFF. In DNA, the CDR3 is TGTGCCAGCTCACCACCTAACTATAATGAAAAACTGTTTTTT.

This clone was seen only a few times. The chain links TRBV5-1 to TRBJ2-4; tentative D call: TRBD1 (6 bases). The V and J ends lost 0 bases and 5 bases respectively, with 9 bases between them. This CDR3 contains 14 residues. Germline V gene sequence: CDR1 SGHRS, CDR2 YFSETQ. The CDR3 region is CASSLGQAQNIQYF. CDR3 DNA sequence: TGCGCCAGCAGCTTGGGACAGGCCCAAAACATTCAGTACTTC.

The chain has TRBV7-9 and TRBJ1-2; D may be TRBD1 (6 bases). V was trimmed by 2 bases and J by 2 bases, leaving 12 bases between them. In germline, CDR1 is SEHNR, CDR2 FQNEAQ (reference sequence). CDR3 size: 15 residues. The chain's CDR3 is CASSLSDRMNYGYTF. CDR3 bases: TGTGCCAGCAGCTTATCGGACAGAATGAACTATGGCTACACCTTC.

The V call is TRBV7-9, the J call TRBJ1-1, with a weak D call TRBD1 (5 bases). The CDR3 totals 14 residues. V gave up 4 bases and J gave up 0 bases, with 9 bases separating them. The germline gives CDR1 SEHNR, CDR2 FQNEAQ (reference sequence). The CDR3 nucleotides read TGTGCCAGCAGCTGGGGGACTATGAACACTGAAGCTTTCTTT. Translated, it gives CASSWGTMNTEAFF.

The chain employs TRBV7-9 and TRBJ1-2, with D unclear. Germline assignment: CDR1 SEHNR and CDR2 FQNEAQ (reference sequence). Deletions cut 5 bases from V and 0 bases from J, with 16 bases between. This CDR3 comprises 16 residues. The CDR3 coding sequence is TGTGCCAGCAGCCCCCCAGGCCACCCTACTAACTATGGCTACACCTTC. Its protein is CASSPPGHPTNYGYTF.

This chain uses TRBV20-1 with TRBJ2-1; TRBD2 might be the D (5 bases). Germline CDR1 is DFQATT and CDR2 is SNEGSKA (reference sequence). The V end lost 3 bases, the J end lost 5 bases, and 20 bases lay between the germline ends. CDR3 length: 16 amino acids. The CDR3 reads CSASKTMSWRDNEQFF. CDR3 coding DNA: TGCAGTGCTAGTAAGACTATGTCGTGGCGCGACAATGAGCAGTTCTTC.

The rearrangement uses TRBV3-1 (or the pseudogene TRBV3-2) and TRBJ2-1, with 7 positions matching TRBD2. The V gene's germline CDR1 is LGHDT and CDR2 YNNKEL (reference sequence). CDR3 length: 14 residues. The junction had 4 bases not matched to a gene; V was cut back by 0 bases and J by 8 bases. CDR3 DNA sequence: TGTGCCAGCAGCCAAGAGACCGGGAGGCATGAGCAGTTCTTC. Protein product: CASSQETGRHEQFF.

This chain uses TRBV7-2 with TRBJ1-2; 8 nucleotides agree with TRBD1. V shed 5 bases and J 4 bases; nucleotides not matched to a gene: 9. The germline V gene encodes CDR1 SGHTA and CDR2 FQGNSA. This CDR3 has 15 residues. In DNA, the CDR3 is TGTGCCAGCAGCACCCGCACGACAGGGGCCTATGGCTACACCTTC. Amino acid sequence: CASSTRTTGAYGYTF.

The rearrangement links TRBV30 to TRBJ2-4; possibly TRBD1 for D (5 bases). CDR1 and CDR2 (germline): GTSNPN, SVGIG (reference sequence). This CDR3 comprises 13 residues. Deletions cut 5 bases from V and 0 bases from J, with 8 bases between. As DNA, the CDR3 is TGTGCCTGGGGGGCAAAAGCCAAAAACATTCAGTACTTC. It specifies CAWGAKAKNIQYF.

In DNA, the CDR3 is TGCGCCAGCAGCTTGGGTGGGACAGAACCCCTCCACTTT. Amino acid sequence: CASSLGGTEPLHF. The V call is TRBV5-1, the J call TRBJ1-6; 7 positions agree with TRBD1. Trimming at V came to 0 bases and at J to 12 bases, leaving 3 bases not matched to a gene. CDR1 and CDR2 (germline): SGHRS, YFSETQ. The CDR3 runs to 13 residues. Combining the CDR3 with reference TRBV5-1 and TRBJ1-6 gives the whole variable domain KAGVTQTPRYLIKTRGQQVTLSCSPISGHRSVSWYQQTPGQGLQFLFEYFSETQRNKGNFPGRFSGRQFSNSRSEMNVSTLELGDSALYLCASSLGGTEPLHFGNGTRLTVT.

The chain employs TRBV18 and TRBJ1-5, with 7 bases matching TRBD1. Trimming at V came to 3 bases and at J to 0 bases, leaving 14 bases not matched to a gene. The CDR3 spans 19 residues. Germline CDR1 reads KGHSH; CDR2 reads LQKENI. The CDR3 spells CASSPVGTENLNSNQPQHF. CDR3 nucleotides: TGTGCCAGCTCACCCGTAGGGACAGAAAATCTTAATAGCAATCAGCCCCAGCATTTT.

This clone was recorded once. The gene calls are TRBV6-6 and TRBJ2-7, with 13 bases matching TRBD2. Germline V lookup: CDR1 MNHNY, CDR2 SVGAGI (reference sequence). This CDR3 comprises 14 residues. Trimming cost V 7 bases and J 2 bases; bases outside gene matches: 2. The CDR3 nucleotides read TGTGCCAGCACCACTAGCGGGGGGGCCTACGAGCAGTACTTC. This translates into CASTTSGGAYEQYF.

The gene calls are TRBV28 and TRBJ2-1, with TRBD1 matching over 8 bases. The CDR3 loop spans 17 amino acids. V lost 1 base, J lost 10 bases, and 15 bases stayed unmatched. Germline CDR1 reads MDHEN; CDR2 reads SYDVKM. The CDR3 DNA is TGTGCCAGCAGTTTATACCGAGCCCCGGGACAGGAAAGGGAGCAGTTCTTC. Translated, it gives CASSLYRAPGQEREQFF.

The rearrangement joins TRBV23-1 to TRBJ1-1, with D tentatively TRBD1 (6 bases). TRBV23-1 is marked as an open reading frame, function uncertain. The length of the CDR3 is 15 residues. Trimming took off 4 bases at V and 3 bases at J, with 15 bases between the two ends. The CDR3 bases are TGCGCCAGCAGTCCCGATCAGGGGCAGCACACTGAAGCTTTCTTT. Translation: CASSPDQGQHTEAFF.

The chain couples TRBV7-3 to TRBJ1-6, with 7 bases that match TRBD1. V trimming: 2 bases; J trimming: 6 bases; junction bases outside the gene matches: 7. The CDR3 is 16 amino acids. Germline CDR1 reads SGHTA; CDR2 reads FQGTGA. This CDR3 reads CASSLYRRDSNSPLHF. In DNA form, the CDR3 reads TGTGCCAGCAGCTTATATAGGAGGGACAGTAATTCACCCCTCCACTTT.

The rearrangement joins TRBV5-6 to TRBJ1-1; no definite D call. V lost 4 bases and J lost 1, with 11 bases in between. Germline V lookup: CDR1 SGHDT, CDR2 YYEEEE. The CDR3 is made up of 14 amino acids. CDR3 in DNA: TGTGCCAGCAGCCTCCTCGCAGGGAACACTGAAGCTTTCTTT. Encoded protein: CASSLLAGNTEAFF.

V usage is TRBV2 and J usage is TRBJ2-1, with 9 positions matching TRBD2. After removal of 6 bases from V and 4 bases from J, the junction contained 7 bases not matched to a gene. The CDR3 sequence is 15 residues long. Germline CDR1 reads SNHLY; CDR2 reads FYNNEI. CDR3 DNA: TGTGCCAGCAGGGGCCAGCGGGGGGCTTACAATGAGCAGTTCTTC. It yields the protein CASRGQRGAYNEQFF.

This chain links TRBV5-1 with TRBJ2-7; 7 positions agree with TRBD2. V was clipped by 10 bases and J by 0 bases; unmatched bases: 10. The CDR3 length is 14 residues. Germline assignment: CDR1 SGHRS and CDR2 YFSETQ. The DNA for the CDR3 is TGCGCCGACCCCGGGGGGTGGAGCTCCTACGAGCAGTACTTC. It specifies CADPGGWSSYEQYF.

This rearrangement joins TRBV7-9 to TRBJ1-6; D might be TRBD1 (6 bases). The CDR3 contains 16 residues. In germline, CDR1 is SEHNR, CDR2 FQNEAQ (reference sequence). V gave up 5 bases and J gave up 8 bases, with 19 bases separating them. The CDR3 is CASSTGRVGIDSPLHF. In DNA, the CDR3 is TGTGCCAGCAGCACAGGGAGAGTGGGGATCGATTCACCCCTCCACTTT. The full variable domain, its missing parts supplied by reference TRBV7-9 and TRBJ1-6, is DTGVSQNPRHKITKRGQNVTFRCDPISEHNRLYWYRQTLGQGPEFLTYFQNEAQLEKSRLLSDRFSAERPKGSFSTLEIQRTEQGDSAMYLCASSTGRVGIDSPLHFGNGTRLTVT.

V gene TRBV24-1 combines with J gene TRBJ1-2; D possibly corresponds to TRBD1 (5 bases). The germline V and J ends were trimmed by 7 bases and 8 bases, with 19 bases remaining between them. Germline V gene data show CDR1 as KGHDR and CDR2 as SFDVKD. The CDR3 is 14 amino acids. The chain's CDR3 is CATRSTGQLGGYTF. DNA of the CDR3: TGTGCCACCAGGTCAACAGGACAACTGGGGGGCTACACCTTC.

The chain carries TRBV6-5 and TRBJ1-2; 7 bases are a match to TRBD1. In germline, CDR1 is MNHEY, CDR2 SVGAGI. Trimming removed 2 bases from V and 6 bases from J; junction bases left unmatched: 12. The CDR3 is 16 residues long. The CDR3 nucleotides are TGTGCCAGCAGTTACCGACAGGGTCCAATAAGGGATGGCTACACCTTC. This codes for CASSYRQGPIRDGYTF.

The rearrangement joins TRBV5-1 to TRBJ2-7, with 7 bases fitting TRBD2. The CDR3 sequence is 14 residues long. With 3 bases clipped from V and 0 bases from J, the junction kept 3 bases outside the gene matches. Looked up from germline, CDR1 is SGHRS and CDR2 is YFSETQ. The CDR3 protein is CASSSGGSSYEQYF. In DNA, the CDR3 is TGCGCCAGCAGCTCGGGGGGAAGCTCCTACGAGCAGTACTTC.